The next 31 T cell receptor beta chains were all read from a single sample in a study of T cell repertoires in cytomegalovirus infection. Their antigens are not known. Via MiXCR, TCRdb re-called the reads, giving one row per CDR3 protein. Here the sample spans roughly 800,000 distinct CDR3 sequences, about 28% being singletons. This sample comprised cultured CD8+ T cells from PBMCs, obtained from culture after CMV antigen stimulation. These receptors originate from a human donor in good health (CMV status not recorded). Some clones in this sample may be carry-over from other donors' samples.

This clonotype has a handful of counts. V and J are TRBV7-3 and TRBJ2-7, with TRBD1 matching 10 bases. The junction had 14 bases not matched to a gene; V was cut back by 1 base and J by 2 bases. The CDR3 consists of 19 residues. Germline V CDR1 and CDR2: SGHTA, FQGTGA. The CDR3, as DNA: TGTGCCAGCAGCTTAAGGAACGTGTATGGGACAGGGGAGACCTACGAGCAGTACGTC. Translation: CASSLRNVYGTGETYEQYV.

The rearrangement joins TRBV7-9 to TRBJ2-7; D not certain. The CDR3 has 15 amino acids. Germline CDR1 and CDR2: SEHNR and FQNEAQ (reference sequence). With 3 bases removed from V and 3 bases from J, the gap between germline ends came to 15 bases. CDR3 in amino acids: CASSFSGQRGYEQYF. DNA for the CDR3: TGTGCCAGCAGCTTCAGTGGGCAGAGAGGCTACGAGCAGTACTTC.

The V gene is TRBV12-5, the J gene TRBJ1-5; a weak D match, TRBD1 (5 bases). Germline lookup yields CDR1 LGHNT and CDR2 FRNRAP. V lost 6 bases to trimming and J lost 9 bases, with 18 bases between them. This CDR3 region has 14 residues. CDR3: CASGLAGWSGPQHF. As DNA, the CDR3 is TGTGCTAGTGGCCTCGCAGGGTGGTCGGGGCCCCAGCATTTT.

This chain joins TRBV4-1 and TRBJ1-5; D is unclear. Trimming took off 1 base at V and 5 bases at J, with 6 bases between the two ends. Germline V gives CDR1 MGHRA, CDR2 YSYEKL. CDR3 length: 13 residues. The CDR3, as DNA: TGCGCCAGCAGCCAAGCTCGGTATCAGCCCCAGCATTTT. This codes for CASSQARYQPQHF.

The table lists this clonotype with a few counts. The genes are TRBV12-3 or TRBV12-4 and TRBJ2-4; D possibly corresponds to TRBD2 (5 bases). The CDR3 runs 15 residues. Trimming removed 2 bases from V and 5 bases from J, with 13 bases in between. Here the CDR3 DNA reads TGTGCCAGCAGTTTACCAGCACTCGGGGAAAACATTCAGTACTTC. As protein: CASSLPALGENIQYF.

This clonotype has more than one count but fewer than ten. J is TRBJ2-1 and V is TRBV7-9; D gene unclear. The CDR3 spans 16 residues. The V end was cut by 5 bases, the J end by 8 bases, with 22 bases between. The germline CDR1 and CDR2 sequences are SEHNR and FQNEAQ (reference sequence). Written as DNA, the CDR3 is TGTGCCAGCAGCACAAGGACGGAGTACATTATCTATGAGCAGTTCTTC. It specifies CASSTRTEYIIYEQFF.

V is TRBV4-1 and J is TRBJ1-1; D is ambiguous. Germline V gene data show CDR1 as MGHRA and CDR2 as YSYEKL. The CDR3 consists of 14 residues. V dropped 5 bases and J dropped 4 bases, with 14 bases sitting between them. The CDR3 DNA reads TGCGCCAGCAGCGCCCGGCTATTCGGCACTGAAGCTTTCTTT. This sequence encodes CASSARLFGTEAFF.

The chain is built from TRBV5-6 and TRBJ1-4; tentative D call: TRBD1 (5 bases). Trimming removed 3 bases from V and 4 bases from J, with 13 bases in between. The germline V gene encodes CDR1 SGHDT and CDR2 YYEEEE. This CDR3 comprises 15 residues. The CDR3 DNA reads as TGTGCCAGCAGCTCAAACGACAGATTTAATGAAAAACTGTTTTTT. It yields the protein CASSSNDRFNEKLFF. The full variable domain, completed using reference TRBV5-6 and TRBJ1-4, is DAGVTQSPTHLIKTRGQQVTLRCSPKSGHDTVSWYQQALGQGPQFIFQYYEEEERQRGNFPDRFSGHQFPNYSSELNVNALLLGDSALYLCASSSNDRFNEKLFFGSGTQLSVL.

This chain links TRBV5-6 with TRBJ2-2; D is ambiguous. V was trimmed by 3 bases and J by 3 bases, leaving 6 bases between them. The CDR3 runs to 13 residues. Germline lookup yields CDR1 SGHDT and CDR2 YYEEEE. The CDR3 protein is CASSSYYTGELFF. The DNA for the CDR3 is TGTGCCAGCAGCTCCTATTACACCGGGGAGCTGTTTTTT.

The V and J genes are TRBV7-3 and TRBJ2-2; 7 bases are a match to TRBD1. The CDR3 extends over 13 amino acids. CDR1 and CDR2 from the germline V gene are SGHTA and FQGTGA. V was pared by 5 bases and J by 10 bases, with 7 bases of the junction left unmatched. CDR3 sequence (DNA): TGTGCCAGCAGCCCAAAAGGGACAGAGGAGCTGTTTTTT. Protein sequence: CASSPKGTEELFF.

The chain links TRBV19 to TRBJ1-2; TRBD1 agrees at 7 bases. This CDR3 is 15 amino acids long. Trimming took 7 bases from V and 4 from J; bases not matched to a gene: 12. Germline CDR1 LNHDA, CDR2 SQIVND (reference sequence). The CDR3 DNA is TGTGCCAGTACCCTATACCCGACAGGGAGCTATGGCTACACCTTC. It yields the protein CASTLYPTGSYGYTF.

The CDR3 spells CASREEQDNQPQHF. The CDR3 DNA follows: TGTGCCAGCCGCGAGGAACAGGATAATCAGCCCCAGCATTTT. The chain is built from TRBV27 and TRBJ1-5; D is perhaps TRBD1 (5 bases). The CDR3 is 14 residues long. Germline CDR1 MNHEY, CDR2 SMNVEV (reference sequence). V lost 8 bases and J 4 bases, leaving 15 bases between the germline ends.

V gene TRBV6-5 combines with J gene TRBJ1-4; TRBD1 agrees at 7 bases. Looked up from germline, CDR1 is MNHEY and CDR2 is SVGAGI. V shed 2 bases, J shed 8 bases, and the junction held 5 bases outside the gene matches. The CDR3 has 14 residues. The CDR3 region has the DNA TGTGCCAGCAGTTACGACAGGGTCGGAGAAAAACTGTTTTTT. Its translation is CASSYDRVGEKLFF.

The chain has TRBV4-1 and TRBJ1-2; 12 bases line up with TRBD1. CDR1 MGHRA and CDR2 YSYEKL come from the germline V gene. V dropped 3 bases and J dropped 8; count of bases not matched to a gene: 7. This CDR3 is built from 15 residues. The CDR3 loop is CASSQEGQGAMGYTF. The CDR3 DNA is TGCGCCAGCAGCCAGGAGGGACAGGGGGCGATGGGCTACACCTTC.

The chain is built from TRBV14 and TRBJ1-3; D gene uncertain. Germline V gives CDR1 SGHDN, CDR2 FVKESK. The CDR3 covers 17 residues. V lost 0 bases and J lost 0, with 12 bases in between. The CDR3: CASSQELMDYSGNTIYF. CDR3 sequence (DNA): TGTGCCAGCAGCCAAGAACTGATGGACTACTCTGGAAACACCATATATTTT.

This chain joins TRBV4-1 and TRBJ2-1; D is perhaps TRBD2 (5 bases). The CDR3 totals 12 residues. V shed 5 bases and J shed 5 bases, with 7 bases lying between them. From germline, CDR1 is MGHRA and CDR2 YSYEKL. The DNA of the CDR3 is TGCGCCAGCAGCAAGGAGGACAATGAGCAGTTCTTC. It translates to CASSKEDNEQFF.

This clonotype was counted between two and nine times. This sequence joins TRBV4-2 and TRBJ2-4; 9 nucleotides line up with TRBD1. There are 20 residues in the CDR3. After removal of 1 base from V and 3 bases from J, the junction contained 16 bases not matched to a gene. Germline V gene sequence: CDR1 LGHNA, CDR2 YNFKEQ. CDR3 loop: CASSQALVPGQGIVKNIQYF. CDR3 DNA sequence: TGTGCCAGCAGCCAAGCCCTAGTCCCGGGACAGGGTATCGTCAAAAACATTCAGTACTTC.

V is TRBV7-8 and J is TRBJ2-3; 9 bases fit TRBD2. Germline V lookup: CDR1 SGHVS, CDR2 FQNEAQ. The junction had 4 bases not matched to a gene; V was cut back by 0 bases and J by 3 bases. This CDR3 contains 16 residues. CDR3 protein: CASSLARGGGTDTQYF. CDR3 DNA sequence: TGTGCCAGCAGCTTAGCGCGCGGGGGGGGGACAGATACGCAGTATTTT. Based on the CDR3 plus reference TRBV7-8 and TRBJ2-3, the full variable domain is GAGVSQSPRYKVAKRGQDVALRCDPISGHVSLFWYQQALGQGPEFLTYFQNEAQLDKSGLPSDRFFAERPEGSVSTLKIQRTQQEDSAVYLCASSLARGGGTDTQYFGPGTRLTVL.

This CDR3 reads CASSQCQSGHSNQPQHF. The CDR3 nucleotides read TGCGCCAGCAGTCAATGTCAGTCAGGCCATAGCAATCAGCCCCAGCATTTT. The V and J genes are TRBV23-1 and TRBJ1-5; D is uncertain. TRBV23-1 is treated as an ORF (open reading frame) with a function not yet certain. The V and J ends lost 1 base and 0 bases respectively, with 13 bases between them. The CDR3 extends over 17 amino acids.

This clonotype was detected a few times. The J gene is TRBJ1-2, the V gene TRBV7-9; 7 positions agree with TRBD1. Germline V lookup: CDR1 SEHNR, CDR2 FQNEAQ (reference sequence). This CDR3 has 12 amino acids. V lost 3 bases to trimming and J lost 13 bases; unmatched junction nucleotides: 8. The CDR3 nucleotides are TGTGCCAGCAGCTTGGGACAGCCTCTGGGCACCTTC. This translates into CASSLGQPLGTF.

The V gene is TRBV4-3, the J gene TRBJ2-2, with 8 bases aligning to TRBD2. The CDR3 has 14 amino acids. Per germline, CDR1 LGHNA and CDR2 YSLEER. V lost 4 bases to trimming and J lost 7 bases; unmatched junction nucleotides: 5. The CDR3 protein is CASSPGLDIGELFF. DNA for the CDR3: TGCGCCAGCAGCCCGGGACTAGATATCGGGGAGCTGTTTTTT.

This clonotype was seen a handful of times. The V and J genes are TRBV12-3 or TRBV12-4 and TRBJ1-5; D is uncertain. The CDR3 runs to 12 residues. V dropped 3 bases and J dropped 6 bases, with 6 bases sitting between them. CDR3 loop: CASSLRVQPQHF. For the CDR3, the DNA is TGTGCCAGCAGTTTGCGGGTTCAGCCCCAGCATTTT.

This clonotype was counted at least ten times. V gene TRBV12-3 or TRBV12-4 combines with J gene TRBJ1-2; maybe TRBD1 (5 bases). This CDR3 has 15 amino acids. The germline V and J ends were trimmed by 5 bases and 4 bases, with 17 bases remaining between them. CDR3 amino acids: CASSKGDPGIYGYTF. The DNA for the CDR3 is TGTGCCAGCAGTAAAGGAGACCCAGGGATCTATGGCTACACCTTC.

The CDR3 loop is CASPGGSTEAFF. CDR3 DNA sequence: TGTGCCAGTCCAGGGGGAAGTACTGAAGCTTTCTTT. J is TRBJ1-1 and V is TRBV2; TRBD1 matches 7 bases. This CDR3 has 12 residues. CDR1 is SNHLY, CDR2 FYNNEI, per germline. V dropped 9 bases and J dropped 5; count of bases not matched to a gene: 6.

This clonotype was counted a few times. The CDR3 coding sequence is TGTGCCAGCAGCGTAGATTCGGACAGGGGGGCTTATGGCTACACCTTC. It specifies CASSVDSDRGAYGYTF. This chain joins TRBV9 and TRBJ1-2; 10 positions match TRBD1. The CDR3 consists of 16 residues. Germline loops: CDR1 SGDLS, CDR2 YYNGEE. With 0 bases clipped from V and 5 bases from J, the junction kept 7 bases outside the gene matches.

The V gene is TRBV7-6, the J gene TRBJ1-1, with no clear D. V lost 1 base to trimming and J lost 0 bases, with 9 bases between them. CDR3 length equals 15 residues. Germline assignment: CDR1 SGHVS and CDR2 FNYEAQ. The CDR3 reads CASSLDAGLNTEAFF. The CDR3 nucleotides read TGTGCCAGCAGCTTAGACGCAGGCCTGAACACTGAAGCTTTCTTT.

The V and J genes are TRBV27 and TRBJ2-5; TRBD1 or TRBD2 may be the D gene (5 bases each). The CDR3 sequence is 15 residues long. The V end lost 5 bases, the J end lost 4 bases, and 17 bases lay between the germline ends. Germline V CDR1 and CDR2: MNHEY, SMNVEV (reference sequence). The CDR3: CASSPGTEYGETQYF. CDR3 in DNA: TGTGCCAGCAGTCCCGGGACCGAATATGGAGAGACCCAGTACTTC.

This clonotype was seen at least ten times. J is TRBJ2-2 and V is TRBV7-6; D remains unclear. CDR1 SGHVS and CDR2 FNYEAQ come from the germline V gene. The CDR3 sequence is 16 residues long. V lost 0 bases and J 5 bases, leaving 13 bases between the germline ends. The CDR3: CASSLAAAPGTGELFF. CDR3 sequence (DNA): TGTGCCAGCAGCTTAGCGGCCGCGCCCGGGACCGGGGAGCTGTTTTTT.

Many counts were recorded for this clonotype. This sequence joins TRBV10-2 and TRBJ2-1; no clear D gene. Between the trimmed V and J ends, which lost 6 bases and 6 bases, there was a span of 9 bases. The CDR3 has 12 residues. Germline V lookup: CDR1 WSHSY, CDR2 SAAADI. The CDR3 reads CASRGLRNEQFF. The CDR3 DNA reads as TGCGCCAGCAGAGGATTACGCAATGAGCAGTTCTTC.

This clonotype was seen more than once but under ten times. The chain couples TRBV12-5 to TRBJ2-2; a possible D gene is TRBD1 (6 bases). The CDR3 consists of 13 residues. The V and J ends lost 6 bases and 4 bases respectively, with 9 bases between them. In germline, CDR1 is LGHNT, CDR2 FRNRAP. In DNA form, the CDR3 reads TGTGCTAGTGGAACAGGGACCACCGGGGAGCTGTTTTTT. Encoded protein: CASGTGTTGELFF.

J is TRBJ1-1 and V is TRBV12-3 or TRBV12-4; D unresolved. The CDR3 has 14 residues. The ends were cut back, 1 base at V and 4 bases at J, with 10 bases in the middle. The CDR3 sequence: CASSLEEVSTEAFF. Here the CDR3 DNA reads TGTGCCAGCAGTTTAGAGGAGGTCTCCACTGAAGCTTTCTTT.